These 23 T cell receptor beta chains were all obtained from the same sample, sequenced in a study of blood T cell repertoires in COVID-19. The assay was immunoSEQ multiplex PCR, and TCRdb's table has in-frame clones only and misses some. The repertoire holds fewer than 250,000 clones, with 75% to 85% as singletons. Source material: peripheral blood. The receptors were sampled from a human donor in a cohort sampled during active COVID-19.

This chain links TRBV29-1 with TRBJ2-7; 8 bases fit TRBD1. In germline, CDR1 is SQVTM, CDR2 ANQGSEA. The CDR3 loop spans 13 amino acids. V trimming: 3 bases; J trimming: 3 bases; junction bases outside the gene matches: 4. The CDR3: CSVENRGSYEQYF. CDR3 coding DNA: TGCAGCGTTGAGAACAGGGGGAGCTACGAGCAGTACTTC.

The chain joins TRBV5-5 to TRBJ2-7; weak D call: TRBD1 (5 bases). The germline V gene has CDR1 SGHKS and CDR2 YYEKEE (reference sequence). This CDR3 comprises 14 residues. Trimming removed 2 bases from V and 3 bases from J, with 12 bases in between. Here the CDR3 DNA reads TGTGCCAGCAGCTTATCCGAGACAGACTACGAGCAGTACTTC. It specifies CASSLSETDYEQYF.

The rearrangement uses TRBV28 and TRBJ1-4, with D possibly being TRBD1 (6 bases). Trimming shortened V by 7 bases and J by 3 bases, and 18 bases separated the two germline ends. The CDR3 runs to 16 residues. Germline loops: CDR1 MDHEN, CDR2 SYDVKM. The CDR3 protein is CASKGLGHLSNEKLFF. DNA of the CDR3: TGTGCCAGCAAGGGTTTGGGACACCTATCTAATGAAAAACTGTTTTTT.

This clone has just one count. The chain couples TRBV5-1 to TRBJ2-7; 11 bases match TRBD2. Trimming removed 4 bases from V and 0 bases from J; junction bases left unmatched: 18. In germline, CDR1 is SGHRS, CDR2 YFSETQ. The CDR3 has 20 amino acids. The chain's CDR3 is CASSPWVLASGRYTSYEQYF. CDR3 DNA sequence: TGCGCCAGCAGCCCATGGGTGTTGGCTAGCGGGAGGTACACCTCCTACGAGCAGTACTTC.

This sequence joins TRBV7-2 and TRBJ1-1; 8 positions agree with TRBD1. V trimming: 4 bases; J trimming: 0 bases; junction bases outside the gene matches: 4. The CDR3 loop spans 15 amino acids. Per the germline V gene, CDR1 is SGHTA and CDR2 is FQGNSA. The CDR3 DNA reads TGTGCCAGCAGCTCTTGGACAGGGATGAACACTGAAGCTTTCTTT. Its protein is CASSSWTGMNTEAFF.

This chain connects TRBV10-3 to TRBJ1-2; no firm D call. The CDR3 extends over 16 amino acids. V lost 0 bases and J lost 4, with 15 bases in between. Looked up from germline, CDR1 is ENHRY and CDR2 is SYGVKD. For the CDR3, the DNA is TGTGCCATCAGTGAGTCCTCGTGGAGGTCCGGCTATGGCTACACCTTC. Translating it yields CAISESSWRSGYGYTF.

The gene calls are TRBV28 and TRBJ1-4; maybe TRBD1 (5 bases). CDR3 size: 16 residues. From germline, CDR1 is MDHEN and CDR2 SYDVKM. The V end was cut by 5 bases, the J end by 0 bases, with 13 bases between. CDR3 in amino acids: CASSGTISATNEKLFF. For the CDR3, the DNA is TGTGCCAGCAGTGGGACTATATCGGCAACTAATGAAAAACTGTTTTTT.

This clone was counted at least ten times. The rearrangement links TRBV25-1 to TRBJ2-7, with 8 bases fitting TRBD2. Per the germline V gene, CDR1 is MGHDK and CDR2 is SYGVNS. This CDR3 is built from 11 residues. The V gene end was trimmed by 11 bases and the J gene end by 3 bases; junction bases not matched to a gene: 3. The CDR3 region is CAVSGGYEQYF. The CDR3, as DNA: TGTGCCGTGAGCGGGGGCTACGAGCAGTACTTC.

The V gene is TRBV10-3, the J gene TRBJ2-1; 9 nucleotides align to TRBD2. Germline V CDR1 and CDR2: ENHRY, SYGVKD. The ends lost 6 bases at V and 2 bases at J; junction bases unmatched: 2. This CDR3 has 14 residues. DNA for the CDR3: TGTGCCATCAGCGGCGGGGGGGCCTACAATGAGCAGTTCTTC. Protein sequence: CAISGGGAYNEQFF.

This clone was counted ten times or more. V and J are TRBV6-2 or TRBV6-3 and TRBJ1-2, with D possibly matching TRBD1 (5 bases). The CDR3 totals 12 residues. Germline CDR1 is MNHEY and CDR2 is SVGEGT. V gave up 2 bases and J gave up 6 bases, with 7 bases separating them. CDR3 nucleotide sequence: TGTGCCAGCAGTTACGACAGTAATGGCTACACCTTC. Its protein product is CASSYDSNGYTF.

This clone was observed many times. The chain couples TRBV12-3 or TRBV12-4 to TRBJ1-1; D possibly corresponds to TRBD1 (5 bases). V lost 6 bases and J 5 bases, leaving 10 bases between the germline ends. The CDR3 is 12 amino acids. The DNA of the CDR3 is TGTGCCAGCAGCGCCAGGGTTACTGAAGCTTTCTTT. Protein: CASSARVTEAFF.

V and J are TRBV9 and TRBJ1-5; 9 nucleotides line up with TRBD1. Germline-derived CDR1 and CDR2 are SGDLS and YYNGEE. The ends lost 3 bases at V and 4 bases at J; junction bases unmatched: 5. CDR3 length: 15 amino acids. The CDR3 DNA reads TGTGCCAGCAGCGGACAGACAGGGGGTAATCAGCCCCAGCATTTT. Protein: CASSGQTGGNQPQHF.

The chain has TRBV30 and TRBJ1-2; D is possibly TRBD1 (5 bases). Trimming cost V 1 base and J 9 bases, with 12 bases left between them. Germline V lookup: CDR1 GTSNPN, CDR2 SVGIG (reference sequence). This CDR3 has 12 amino acids. This CDR3 is CAWSGGGVSYTF. In DNA form, the CDR3 reads TGTGCCTGGAGTGGGGGAGGGGTGAGCTACACCTTC.

V usage is TRBV11-2 and J usage is TRBJ2-4; TRBD2 agrees at 12 bases. The CDR3 runs to 16 residues. V was pared by 4 bases and J by 3 bases, with 4 bases of the junction left unmatched. Germline V CDR1 and CDR2: SGHAT, FQNNGV. CDR3 DNA: TGTGCCAGCAGCTCCCTAGCGGGAGGGGGCAAAAACATTCAGTACTTC. Its translation is CASSSLAGGGKNIQYF.

V gene TRBV4-1 combines with J gene TRBJ1-1, with D hard to call. Germline V gene sequence: CDR1 MGHRA, CDR2 YSYEKL. V was cut by 0 bases and J by 4 bases, with 9 bases left in between. This CDR3 region has 14 residues. The CDR3 region is CASSQEYIRTEAFF. The CDR3 DNA is TGCGCCAGCAGCCAAGAATACATTCGCACTGAAGCTTTCTTT.

The V call is TRBV19, the J call TRBJ2-1, with TRBD2 identical over 7 bases. The trim removed 5 bases at V and 7 bases at J, leaving 8 bases unmatched. CDR1 is LNHDA, CDR2 SQIVND, per germline (reference sequence). CDR3 length: 14 residues. The CDR3, as DNA: TGTGCCAGTAGTCAAGACTCCGGGAGGAATGAGCAGTTCTTC. This translates into CASSQDSGRNEQFF.

This clone was found many times. This sample includes further DNA sequences coding for the same CDR3. This chain joins TRBV28 and TRBJ2-5; 11 positions match TRBD1. Losses at the gene ends were 1 base for V and 5 bases for J; bases not matched to a gene: 6. Germline CDR1 reads MDHEN; CDR2 reads SYDVKM. The CDR3 totals 16 residues. As DNA, the CDR3 is TGTGCCAGCAGTTTATACCGGACAGGGGGCAGGGAGACCCAGTACTTC. This sequence encodes CASSLYRTGGRETQYF.

The J gene is TRBJ2-3, the V gene TRBV19, with 8 bases identical to TRBD2. The CDR3 is 15 residues long. Germline V gene sequence: CDR1 LNHDA, CDR2 SQIVND (reference sequence). The J segment lost 1 base and the V segment lost 3 bases, leaving 3 bases of the junction unmatched. CDR3 in amino acids: CASSMAGGGTDTQYF. In DNA form, the CDR3 reads TGTGCCAGTAGTATGGCGGGAGGAGGCACAGATACGCAGTATTTT.

The V gene is TRBV19, the J gene TRBJ2-2; tentatively, D is TRBD2 (6 bases). CDR1 LNHDA and CDR2 SQIVND come from the germline V gene (reference sequence). Trimming stripped 7 bases from V and 1 base from J, with 10 bases between. CDR3 length: 14 residues. For the CDR3, the DNA is TGTGCCAGTAACGGGGGAATGAACACCGGGGAGCTGTTTTTT. This gives the protein CASNGGMNTGELFF.

This rearrangement joins TRBV24-1 to TRBJ2-1; D is perhaps TRBD1 (6 bases). Trimming took off 4 bases at V and 1 base at J, with 10 bases between the two ends. Per the germline V gene, CDR1 is KGHDR and CDR2 is SFDVKD. CDR3 length: 15 residues. The CDR3 reads CATSEPGQSYNEQFF. CDR3 DNA: TGTGCCACCAGTGAGCCCGGACAGTCCTACAATGAGCAGTTCTTC.

The chain employs TRBV5-4 and TRBJ2-3; TRBD2 might be the D (6 bases). This CDR3 comprises 14 residues. Trimming took off 4 bases at V and 4 bases at J, with 13 bases between the two ends. Germline CDR1 is SGHNT and CDR2 is YYREEE (reference sequence). CDR3 amino acids: CASSPGVRPDTQYF. The CDR3 DNA reads as TGTGCCAGCAGCCCGGGGGTGCGGCCAGATACGCAGTATTTT.

V usage is TRBV24-1 and J usage is TRBJ2-3; maybe TRBD1 (6 bases). Deletions cut 4 bases from V and 3 bases from J, with 13 bases between. The germline gives CDR1 KGHDR, CDR2 SFDVKD. The CDR3 runs to 15 residues. Here the CDR3 reads CATSDTGTSTDTQYF. CDR3 nucleotides: TGTGCCACCAGTGACACCGGGACAAGTACAGATACGCAGTATTTT.

V is TRBV4-2 and J is TRBJ2-3; 7 bases match TRBD1. This CDR3 is built from 17 residues. The germline gives CDR1 LGHNA, CDR2 YNFKEQ. The trim removed 4 bases at V and 4 bases at J, leaving 14 bases unmatched. For the CDR3, the DNA is TGTGCCAGCAGCCCCGGCCGAGACAGGGCGTCGCCAGATACGCAGTATTTT. It specifies CASSPGRDRASPDTQYF.